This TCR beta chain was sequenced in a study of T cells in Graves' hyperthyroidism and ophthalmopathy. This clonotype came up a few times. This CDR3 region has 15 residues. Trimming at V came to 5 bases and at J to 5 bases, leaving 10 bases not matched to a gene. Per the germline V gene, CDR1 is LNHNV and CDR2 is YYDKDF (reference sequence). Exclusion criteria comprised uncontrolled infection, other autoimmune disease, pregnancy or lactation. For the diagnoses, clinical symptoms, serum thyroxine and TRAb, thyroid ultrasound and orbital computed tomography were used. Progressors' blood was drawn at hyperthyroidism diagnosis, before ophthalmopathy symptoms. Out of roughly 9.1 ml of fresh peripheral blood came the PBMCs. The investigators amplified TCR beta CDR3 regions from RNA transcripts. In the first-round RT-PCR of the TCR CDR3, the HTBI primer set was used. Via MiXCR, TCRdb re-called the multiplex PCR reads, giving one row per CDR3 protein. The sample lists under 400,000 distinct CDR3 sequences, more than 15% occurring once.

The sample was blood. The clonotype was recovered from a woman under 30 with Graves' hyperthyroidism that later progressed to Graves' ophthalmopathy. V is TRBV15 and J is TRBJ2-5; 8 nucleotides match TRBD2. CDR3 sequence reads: CATSFQAGVVETQYF. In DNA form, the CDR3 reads TGTGCCACCAGCTTTCAAGCGGGAGTGGTGGAGACCCAGTACTTC.